Listed here are 5 T cell receptor beta chains from one sample, sequenced in a study of molecular identifiers for immune sequencing clone quantification. TCRdb called the PCR reads again in MiXCR, with one record for every CDR3 protein. The sample lists about 36,000 distinct CDR3 sequences; about 20% were seen once. The sequencing sample was made of naive CD8+ T cells from blood, with Jurkat cell RNA spiked in. Regarding subset: FACS-sorted CD8+CD4-CCR7+CD45RA+ naive T cells. These receptors were obtained from a human donor in good health. Some libraries in this study had Jurkat cell RNA spiked in.

This clonotype appeared a single time. This chain links TRBV4-3 with TRBJ1-2, with 7 bases that match TRBD1. V shed 1 base and J 8 bases; nucleotides not matched to a gene: 10. The CDR3 loop spans 15 amino acids. Germline CDR1 LGHNA, CDR2 YSLEER. Here the CDR3 DNA reads TGCGCCAGCAGCCAAGGGACAGGAGACACCCAAGGCTACACCTTC. Translated, it gives CASSQGTGDTQGYTF.

The sample holds many counts of this clonotype. V usage is TRBV11-2 and J usage is TRBJ2-7; D is undetermined. Trimming left V 5 bases short and J 4 bases short, with 27 bases between. The germline CDR1 and CDR2 sequences are SGHAT and FQNNGV. This CDR3 spans 18 amino acids. The CDR3 sequence is CASSTTGRPGPGMYEQYF. DNA of the CDR3: TGTGCCAGCAGCACGACCGGACGGCCCGGGCCGGGCATGTACGAGCAGTACTTC.

This clonotype has a count of ten or more. The genes are TRBV7-9 and TRBJ1-4, with a weak D call TRBD1 (6 bases). Trimming took 1 base from V and 3 from J, leaving 12 bases between them. The CDR3 covers 16 residues. From germline, CDR1 is SEHNR and CDR2 FQNEAQ (reference sequence). The CDR3 loop is CASSLEKGQANEKLFF. The CDR3 DNA reads as TGTGCCAGCAGCTTAGAGAAGGGACAAGCTAATGAAAAACTGTTTTTT.

This clonotype was detected ten times or more. This sequence joins TRBV7-2 and TRBJ2-7, with 9 bases aligning to TRBD2. J was trimmed by 2 bases and V by 0 bases; bases with no gene match: 8. This CDR3 region has 17 residues. Germline V CDR1 and CDR2: SGHTA, FQGNSA. CDR3 residues: CASSLARGTSTAYEQYF. Written as DNA, the CDR3 is TGTGCCAGCAGCTTAGCCCGGGGGACTAGCACCGCCTACGAGCAGTACTTC.

As concerns this clonotype: This could be a read error, since a much larger clone is one nucleotide away. V is TRBV2 and J is TRBJ1-6, with D maybe TRBD1 (6 bases). The CDR3 is made up of 15 amino acids. Germline assignment: CDR1 SNHLY and CDR2 FYNNEI. CDR3 in DNA: TGTACCAGCAGTGAATTCGGACAGCCTGGTGCACCCCTCCACTTT. This encodes CTSSEFGQPGAPLHF. Complete variable domain (other parts from reference TRBV2 and TRBJ1-6): EPEVTQTPSHQVTQMGQEVILRCVPISNHLYFYWYRQILGQKVEFLVSFYNNEISEKSEIFDDQFSVERPDGSNFTLKIRSTKLEDSAMYFCTSSEFGQPGAPLHFGNGTRLTVT.